This TCR beta chain originates from a study of post-analysis software for immune sequencing data (dated by TCRdb to about 2015). The study in broad terms: The recorded disease courses included relapsing-remitting, secondary progressive and progressive-relapsing multiple sclerosis, and some patients had no subtype annotation. The multiple sclerosis patient repertoires were compared with under 13 previously published healthy control repertoires from donors aged roughly 6 to 27 years. A subset of samples was prepared in parallel using single-end sample barcoding, then pooled and co-amplified after Illumina adapter ligation.

TCR beta repertoires were profiled from peripheral blood of roughly 13 young patients with multiple sclerosis to demonstrate the VDJtools post-analysis software. The multiple sclerosis patients were children and adolescents ranging in age from about 6 to 16 years. CDR1 SEHNR and CDR2 FQNEAQ are derived from the germline V gene (reference sequence). V is pruned by 1 base and J by 7 bases, leaving 9 bases of the junction without a gene match. There are 16 amino acids in the CDR3, from cysteine to phenylalanine inclusive. Left in the record is the CDR3 DNA by itself, 48 bases read in frame from the first base. Concerning this clonotype itself: The antigen it binds to is not known. Base qualities were left out, and no much larger clone turns up one base away.

Libraries were built with PCR. Data came from an Illumina HiSeq 2500. To reduce PCR and sequencing biases, unique molecular identifiers were built into the TCR beta cDNA libraries. Every 1 to 10 million input T cells yielded approximately 500,000 cDNA molecules, meaning each molecule approximated one T cell. The same protocol used for the earlier healthy control dataset was applied to prepare and sequence the patient libraries. Within a given batch, samples were prepared together, multiplexed and sequenced on the same HiSeq lane. From the authors' description of their analysis: Raw barcoded reads were processed with MIGEC, discarding single-read molecular identifier groups before consensus assembly and CDR3 extraction. VDJtools was used for post-analysis of the clonotype tables, and diversity was normalized by down-sampling every dataset to the size of the smallest sample. Repertoire overlap clustering matched CDR3 amino acid but not nucleotide sequences to correct batch-related cross-sample contamination. The public sequencing data were trimmed at Q25 with fastp and processed into clonotypes with MiXCR by TCRdb, which kept only in-frame beta chains. All rows with the same CDR3 protein become a single entry with the most common DNA and genes. What appears here as the V and J calls and clone size reflects TCRdb's work, not the paper's. Across this sample there are 250,000 to 300,000 distinct CDR3 sequences, with 35% to 40% seen only once. The ten largest clones take up less than 6% of the sample.

Paper-wide results and their limitations: The multiple sclerosis patient group was slightly younger than the control group. About 5 TRBV segments, including TRBV5-6, TRBV5-1 and TRBV20-1, were significantly more frequent in patients than controls. Multiple sclerosis patients had significantly lower normalized Chao1 diversity than controls, a result that suggests substantial peripheral T-cell clonal expansion. When samples were clustered directly using the F measure, samples prepared in the same batch co-clustered strongly, which prompted a batch-effect correction.

The sequenced sample consisted of blood. The TCR sequence derives from a girl aged 5-17 years with multiple sclerosis. The chain couples TRBV7-9 to TRBJ2-1, and 8 junction bases match TRBD1. The nucleotide sequence reads as follows: TGTGCCAGCAGCTTAGGCACAGGGGGAATCGGTAATGAGCAGTTCTTC. Translated, it gives CASSLGTGGIGNEQFF.